These T cell receptor beta chains were read from a single sample in a study of shared T cell receptors in the human thymus. Profiled with immunoSEQ multiplex PCR; TCRdb holds only in-frame clones, not every one. Here the sample spans about 610,000 clones, 88% being singletons. The data also belong to a second study, concerning human thymus T cells.

The sequenced material came from thymocytes. All receptors derive from a boy in the first two years of life with a congenital heart defect. Each CDR3 is given with its conserved first and last residue. Fields, in order: clone size, V gene, J gene, CDR3 protein. The size field is filled for only some rows; it gives once, few, many or a size class.

abundance: NA
v_gene: TRBV2
j_gene: TRBJ2-3
CDR3aa: CAPQASGQTPDTQYF

abundance: NA
v_gene: TRBV5-1
j_gene: TRBJ2-1
CDR3aa: CASSLPPGQPSTGNEQFF

abundance: NA
v_gene: TRBV27
j_gene: TRBJ2-7
CDR3aa: CASILPQGLSYYGQYF

abundance: NA
v_gene: TRBV19
j_gene: TRBJ1-1
CDR3aa: CASSVDADRAGSNTEAFF

abundance: NA
v_gene: TRBV7-9
j_gene: TRBJ2-5
CDR3aa: CASSPPGLAGGQETQYF

abundance: NA
v_gene: TRBV21-1
j_gene: TRBJ1-5
CDR3aa: CASSKGERSNQPQHF

abundance: NA
v_gene: TRBV30
j_gene: TRBJ2-5
CDR3aa: CAWTLGTSGRARQETQYF

abundance: NA
v_gene: TRBV9
j_gene: TRBJ1-2
CDR3aa: CASSPRDRRSYGYTF

abundance: NA
v_gene: TRBV29-1
j_gene: TRBJ2-3
CDR3aa: CSVEDHGLAGDTDTQYF

abundance: NA
v_gene: TRBV4-2
j_gene: TRBJ2-2
CDR3aa: CASSQGFRSPEDGELFF

abundance: NA
v_gene: TRBV29-1
j_gene: TRBJ2-3
CDR3aa: CSVKRQGSDTQYF

abundance: once
v_gene: TRBV5-6
j_gene: TRBJ2-6
CDR3aa: CASSSGSGANVLTF

abundance: NA
v_gene: TRBV6-1
j_gene: TRBJ1-5
CDR3aa: CASRQGQGRDQPQHF

abundance: NA
v_gene: TRBV19
j_gene: TRBJ1-1
CDR3aa: CASMGFGHGTEAFF

abundance: NA
v_gene: TRBV5-4
j_gene: TRBJ2-1
CDR3aa: CASSPVASGSYDEQFF

abundance: NA
v_gene: TRBV6-4
j_gene: TRBJ1-1
CDR3aa: CASRLTAGNTEAFF

abundance: NA
v_gene: TRBV4-1
j_gene: TRBJ2-1
CDR3aa: CASSLRQGVNEQFF

abundance: NA
v_gene: TRBV27
j_gene: TRBJ2-1
CDR3aa: CASSLFPQEIAYNEQFF

abundance: NA
v_gene: TRBV7-9
j_gene: TRBJ2-7
CDR3aa: CASSLSSSSYEQYF

abundance: NA
v_gene: TRBV9
j_gene: TRBJ1-1
CDR3aa: CASSPPPPFRQVF

abundance: NA
v_gene: TRBV30
j_gene: TRBJ2-2
CDR3aa: CAWSGTSGNTGELFF

abundance: NA
v_gene: TRBV5-1
j_gene: TRBJ1-6
CDR3aa: CASSLAGREQSPLHF

abundance: NA
v_gene: TRBV5-6
j_gene: TRBJ2-2
CDR3aa: CASSLSELAGVPGELFF

abundance: NA
v_gene: TRBV7-2
j_gene: TRBJ2-5
CDR3aa: CASSLSVEGPRPQYF

abundance: once
v_gene: TRBV4-3
j_gene: TRBJ2-5
CDR3aa: CASSPSPGTGRRTQYF

abundance: NA
v_gene: TRBV11-2
j_gene: TRBJ1-3
CDR3aa: CASSLSGSTGNTIYF

abundance: NA
v_gene: TRBV29-1
j_gene: TRBJ2-1
CDR3aa: CSGLGTSAYNEQFF

abundance: NA
v_gene: TRBV5-6
j_gene: TRBJ2-5
CDR3aa: CASSWIQGRETQYF

abundance: NA
v_gene: TRBV12-5
j_gene: TRBJ2-7
CDR3aa: CASGPPPQGAEQYF

abundance: NA
v_gene: TRBV27
j_gene: TRBJ2-5
CDR3aa: CASRFHRGEEQETQYF

abundance: NA
v_gene: TRBV29-1
j_gene: TRBJ2-1
CDR3aa: CSALARPYNEQLF

abundance: NA
v_gene: TRBV6-1
j_gene: TRBJ1-4
CDR3aa: CASTGVNEKLFF

abundance: NA
v_gene: TRBV28
j_gene: TRBJ1-2
CDR3aa: CASSLSGTGLKKTNYGYTF

abundance: NA
v_gene: TRBV5-6
j_gene: TRBJ2-3
CDR3aa: CASSQSPPGGGTDTQYF

abundance: once
v_gene: TRBV30
j_gene: TRBJ2-7
CDR3aa: CAWSSDKLAGDKGYEQYF

abundance: NA
v_gene: TRBV2
j_gene: TRBJ1-2
CDR3aa: CASSEVGGPTGASNYGYTF

abundance: NA
v_gene: TRBV5-1
j_gene: TRBJ2-7
CDR3aa: CASSPAGAGLTFHEQYF

abundance: NA
v_gene: TRBV29-1
j_gene: TRBJ2-1
CDR3aa: CSAGRDRAFIPGHLSDEQFF

abundance: NA
v_gene: TRBV4-3
j_gene: TRBJ2-4
CDR3aa: CASSQELGSGGENIQYF

abundance: NA
v_gene: TRBV10-2
j_gene: TRBJ1-1
CDR3aa: CASSEPTEGEAEAFF

abundance: few
v_gene: TRBV6-1
j_gene: TRBJ2-1
CDR3aa: CASSDPSSGRGYNEQFF

abundance: NA
v_gene: TRBV23-1
j_gene: TRBJ2-7
CDR3aa: CASSQSDSYEQYF

abundance: NA
v_gene: TRBV5-4
j_gene: TRBJ1-4
CDR3aa: CAGGSGGNEKLFF

abundance: few
v_gene: TRBV11-3
j_gene: TRBJ2-1
CDR3aa: CASSLDRAGGEQFF

abundance: NA
v_gene: TRBV27
j_gene: TRBJ2-1
CDR3aa: CASKKNSGFFNEQFF

abundance: once
v_gene: TRBV9
j_gene: TRBJ2-2
CDR3aa: CASSSRSLLVNTGELFF

abundance: NA
v_gene: TRBV20-1
j_gene: TRBJ1-1
CDR3aa: CSARANTEAFF

abundance: once
v_gene: TRBV15
j_gene: TRBJ2-4
CDR3aa: CATSRVQNIQYF

abundance: once
v_gene: TRBV11-2
j_gene: TRBJ2-7
CDR3aa: CASSFPRWDRGYEQYF

abundance: NA
v_gene: TRBV28
j_gene: TRBJ1-2
CDR3aa: CASSSGQGKGYTF

abundance: NA
v_gene: TRBV7-2
j_gene: TRBJ2-7
CDR3aa: CASSWGQHSYEQYF

abundance: NA
v_gene: TRBV19
j_gene: TRBJ2-2
CDR3aa: CASSGGQGNTGELFF

abundance: NA
v_gene: TRBV30
j_gene: TRBJ2-2
CDR3aa: CAWSVYRGTGELFF

abundance: NA
v_gene: TRBV28
j_gene: TRBJ2-3
CDR3aa: CASMDGVGPSGRVSTDTQYF

abundance: NA
v_gene: TRBV7-9
j_gene: TRBJ2-3
CDR3aa: CASSSLSTDTQYF

abundance: few
v_gene: TRBV19
j_gene: TRBJ1-3
CDR3aa: CASSPKTICSGNTIYF

abundance: NA
v_gene: TRBV5-4
j_gene: TRBJ1-2
CDR3aa: CASSGGQYGYTF